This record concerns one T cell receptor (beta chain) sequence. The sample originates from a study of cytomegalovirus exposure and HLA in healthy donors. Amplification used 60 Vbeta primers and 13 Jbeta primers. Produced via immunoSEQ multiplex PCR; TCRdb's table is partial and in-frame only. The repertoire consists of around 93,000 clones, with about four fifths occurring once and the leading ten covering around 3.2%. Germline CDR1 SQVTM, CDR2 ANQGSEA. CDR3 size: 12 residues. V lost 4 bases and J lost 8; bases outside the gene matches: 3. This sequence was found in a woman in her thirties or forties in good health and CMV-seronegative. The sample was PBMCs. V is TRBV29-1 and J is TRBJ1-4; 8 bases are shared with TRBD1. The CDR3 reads CSVVDRGEKLFF. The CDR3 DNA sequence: TGCAGCGTTGTTGACAGGGGCGAAAAACTGTTTTTT.